Below are 4 T cell receptor beta chains sequenced from a single sample in a study of memory CD4+ T cells and cytomegalovirus serostatus. Using immunoSEQ multiplex PCR, the repertoire was profiled, and TCRdb retains in-frame clones only, with some absent. The table records around 38,000 clones, 70% to 80% of them present only once. The sort gate was single viable CD3+CD4+CD8-CD45RO+ cells for memory CD4+ T cells. The sequenced sample was memory CD4+ T cells from blood. These receptors were taken from an adult in good health and CMV-seronegative.

This chain joins TRBV27 and TRBJ2-7; unclear D gene. Germline V gives CDR1 MNHEY, CDR2 SMNVEV (reference sequence). This CDR3 spans 15 amino acids. Trimming cost V 0 bases and J 1 base, with 10 bases left between them. Here the CDR3 DNA reads TGTGCCAGCAGTTTATCCCTACATGGATCCTACGAGCAGTACTTC. Residues: CASSLSLHGSYEQYF.

There are a few counts of this clone. J is TRBJ1-1 and V is TRBV28; D unclear. V was pared by 6 bases and J by 6 bases, with 14 bases between. The CDR3 is 13 amino acids. CDR1 MDHEN and CDR2 SYDVKM come from the germline V gene. The CDR3 loop is CASRYLSGAEAFF. The CDR3 DNA reads TGTGCCAGCAGATATCTCAGTGGCGCTGAAGCTTTCTTT. The full variable domain, in which reference TRBV28 and TRBJ1-1 provide the parts outside the CDR3, is DVKVTQSSRYLVKRTGEKVFLECVQDMDHENMFWYRQDPGLGLRLIYFSYDVKMKEKGDIPEGYSVSREKKERFSLILESASTNQTSMYLCASRYLSGAEAFFGQGTRLTVV.

The chain employs TRBV27 and TRBJ2-7, with 7 nucleotides matching TRBD1. Germline V CDR1 and CDR2: MNHEY, SMNVEV (reference sequence). This CDR3 has 14 amino acids. V lost 4 bases to trimming and J lost 2 bases; unmatched junction nucleotides: 5. The DNA for the CDR3 is TGTGCCAGCAGTTACAGGGGCCGAGCCTACGAGCAGTACTTC. It translates to CASSYRGRAYEQYF.

This clone was picked up a small number of times. This rearrangement joins TRBV4-3 to TRBJ1-1, with TRBD1 as a possible D gene (5 bases). Germline loops: CDR1 LGHNA, CDR2 YSLEER. The V end lost 5 bases, the J end lost 1 base, and 20 bases lay between the germline ends. This CDR3 is 17 amino acids long. This chain's CDR3 is CASSGGQGEGTNTEAFF. CDR3 nucleotide sequence: TGCGCCAGCAGCGGCGGGCAAGGGGAGGGGACGAACACTGAAGCTTTCTTT.